This is a list of T cell receptor beta chains from one sample in a study of cytomegalovirus exposure and HLA in healthy donors. Sequenced by immunoSEQ multiplex PCR; TCRdb stores in-frame clones only, minus some. In the table there are about 200,000 clones, around 81% of which are singletons. Sequencing was carried out using PBMCs. The receptors originated from a young man in good health and CMV-seronegative. The CDR3 runs from the conserved cysteine through the conserved F or W. A D gene is named only where the DNA matches it firmly.

v_call	d_call	j_call	cdr3_aa
TRBV7-9	-	TRBJ2-5	CASSQALAMETQYF
TRBV5-4	TRBD1	TRBJ2-1	CASSWSQGARNEQFF
TRBV4-1	TRBD1	TRBJ2-2	CASSQDDRGLTDGELFF
TRBV4-3	TRBD2	TRBJ2-3	CASSPGVGGGSTDTQYF
TRBV2	-	TRBJ2-2	CASSEALSTGELFF
TRBV14	-	-	CASSRQPTYEQYF
TRBV11-3	-	TRBJ2-3	CASSSRSGAGNTQYF
TRBV6-5	-	TRBJ2-3	CASPGRGSGTDTQYF
TRBV4-3	-	TRBJ2-5	CASSGGTEETQYF
TRBV10-3	-	TRBJ1-6	CAISEEGRVLQSPLHF
TRBV7-2	TRBD1	TRBJ2-7	CASSIQGQGPYEQYF